This is a list of T cell receptor beta chains from one sample in a study of CD8+ T cells in alopecia areata. TCRdb keeps only in-frame clones here, not all; method: immunoSEQ multiplex PCR. This sample has around 200,000 clones, with about three fifths found just once. This specimen was CD8+ T cells sorted from blood, taken at week 24, from a patient treated with tofacitinib. The receptor source for this set is a human donor with alopecia areata. The CDR3 runs from the conserved cysteine through the conserved F or W. The D gene is left open where the match is weak. Rows may omit the clone size; those that give it use once, few, many or a size class.

d_call	v_call	j_call	clone_size	cdr3_length	cdr3_nt	cdr3_aa
NA	TRBV6-5	TRBJ2-5	NA	13	TGTGCCAGCAGGGGGGACAACCAAGAGACCCAGTACTTC	CASRGDNQETQYF
NA	TRBV7-6	TRBJ2-1	NA	14	TGTGCCAGCAGCAGCCGGGACCAACGCAATGAGCAGTTCTTC	CASSSRDQRNEQFF
TRBD2	TRBV2	TRBJ2-4	few	17	TGTGCCAGCAGTGACCCGACTAGCGGGGGACCAAAAAACATTCAGTACTTC	CASSDPTSGGPKNIQYF
NA	TRBV7-9	TRBJ2-1	NA	11	TGTGCCAGCAGGGGCTCGGATGAGCAGTTCTTC	CASRGSDEQFF
NA	TRBV12-5	TRBJ2-1	NA	13	TGTGCTAGTGGGCTGCAGGGAGTCTGGGAGCAGTTCTTC	CASGLQGVWEQFF
NA	TRBV30	TRBJ2-2	NA	17	TGTGCCTGGAGCCGGGACGTGGGGGGTAGTCGCGCCGGGGAGCTGTTTTTT	CAWSRDVGGSRAGELFF
NA	TRBV5-1	TRBJ2-7	NA	13	TGCGCCAGCAGTTTGACCCCGGTCGACGAGCAGTACTTC	CASSLTPVDEQYF
NA	TRBV25-1	TRBJ1-4	NA	17	TGTGCCAGCAGTGAAATAAGGGTCGATCAGGGTTGGGAAAAACTGTTTTTT	CASSEIRVDQGWEKLFF
TRBD2	TRBV7-9	TRBJ2-3	NA	14	TGTACCAGCCAGCGACTAGCGGGGGAAGATACGCAGTATTTT	CTSQRLAGEDTQYF
NA	TRBV19	TRBJ2-1	NA	9	TGTGCCAATCAGGGTGAGCAGTTCTTC	CANQGEQFF
NA	TRBV13	TRBJ2-2	few	15	TGTGCCAGCAGCTCTAGGGACAAAGGCACCGGGGAGCTGTTTTTT	CASSSRDKGTGELFF
NA	TRBV7-3	TRBJ2-3	NA	13	TGTGCCAGCAGCTTATCTGGTACAGGGACGCAGTATTTT	CASSLSGTGTQYF
NA	TRBV19	TRBJ2-5	NA	13	TGTGCCAGTAGTAATGGGGTTCGAGAGACCCAGTACTTC	CASSNGVRETQYF
TRBD1	TRBV5-1	TRBJ2-5	NA	14	TGCGCCAGCAGCCAAGGGACAGGGGAAGAGACCCAGTACTTC	CASSQGTGEETQYF
NA	TRBV29-1	TRBJ2-4	once	13	TGCAGCGTCCGTGGCGAGTCCAAAAACATTCAGTACTTC	CSVRGESKNIQYF
NA	TRBV29-1	TRBJ1-2	NA	11	TGCAGCGTTGACGAGGGGTATGGCTACACCTTC	CSVDEGYGYTF
TRBD1	TRBV29-1	TRBJ1-2	few	14	TGCAGCGTCGTACTCCCGAGTACAGGGGGAGGCTACACCTTC	CSVVLPSTGGGYTF
TRBD1	TRBV5-6	TRBJ2-7	NA	15	TGTGCCAGCAGCACTGGGACAGCTAAATCCTACGAGCAGTACTTC	CASSTGTAKSYEQYF
NA	TRBV27	TRBJ2-5	NA	13	TGTGCCAGCAGTTCGGACACCCTTGAGACCCAGTACTTC	CASSSDTLETQYF
NA	TRBV7-8	TRBJ2-5	NA	14	TGTGCCAGCAGCTTAGGTCCGGGGCCGGAGACCCAGTACTTC	CASSLGPGPETQYF
NA	TRBV30	TRBJ1-1	NA	12	TGTGCCTGGAGAACAGCGAACACTGAAGCTTTCTTT	CAWRTANTEAFF
NA	TRBV5-1	TRBJ2-7	NA	17	TGCGCCAGCAGCTTGGCTCTCCGGGGGGCTTTGGGTTACGAGCAGTACTTC	CASSLALRGALGYEQYF
NA	TRBV30	TRBJ1-4	NA	11	TGTGCCTGGAGTGTAAATGAAAAACTGTTTTTT	CAWSVNEKLFF
NA	TRBV7-9	TRBJ2-7	once	15	TGTGCCAGCAGCTTAGGGTCAGGGCGCGGCTACGAGCAGTACTTC	CASSLGSGRGYEQYF
TRBD1	TRBV4-1	TRBJ1-1	few	14	TGCGCCAGCCGAGGGACAGGGTCGGACACTGAAGCTTTCTTT	CASRGTGSDTEAFF
TRBD2	TRBV7-9	TRBJ2-4	few	14	TGTGCCAGCAGCCCGCGGGGGGGCGAAAACATTCAGTACTTC	CASSPRGGENIQYF
NA	TRBV2	TRBJ1-1	NA	13	TGTGCCAGCAGTGGACTGAGTAGGCCTGAAGCTTTCTTT	CASSGLSRPEAFF
TRBD2	TRBV30	TRBJ2-7	NA	15	TGTACCTGGAGTGTACGAGCGGGGGGGCGCTACGAGCAGTACTTC	CTWSVRAGGRYEQYF
TRBD1	TRBV15	TRBJ1-2	NA	18	TGTGCCACCAGCAGAGGGGACAGGGTCGGCCCCCGCGTCTATGGCTACACCTTC	CATSRGDRVGPRVYGYTF
NA	TRBV30	TRBJ1-5	NA	14	TGTGCCTGGAGTGGTGGTAGGGGATACCAGCCCCAGCATTTT	CAWSGGRGYQPQHF
TRBD1	TRBV19	TRBJ1-1	few	17	TGTGCCAGTAAAGCCGGGACAGGGGCGTTGATGAACACTGAAGCTTTCTTT	CASKAGTGALMNTEAFF
NA	TRBV6-5	TRBJ1-2	NA	14	TGTGCCAGCCTAGGGCAGGGAAAAGACTATGGCTACACCTTC	CASLGQGKDYGYTF
TRBD2	TRBV15	TRBJ2-1	NA	12	TGTGCCACCCGGGGGGGATACAATGAGCAGTTCTTC	CATRGGYNEQFF
NA	TRBV13	TRBJ2-5	NA	13	TGTGCCAGCAGCTTAGGTTGGGGAGAGACCCAGTACTTC	CASSLGWGETQYF
NA	TRBV29-1	TRBJ2-3	NA	14	TGCAGCGCAAGGACGGTAGCGGTATCAGATACGCAGTATTTT	CSARTVAVSDTQYF
NA	TRBV2	TRBJ2-4	NA	14	TGTGCCAGCAGTGAAAGGCAAGAGGAAAACATTCAGTACTTC	CASSERQEENIQYF
TRBD1	TRBV5-1	TRBJ2-7	NA	14	TGCGCCAGCAGCGGGACAGGGGTCGGAGAGGAGCAGTACTTC	CASSGTGVGEEQYF
NA	TRBV5-6	TRBJ2-1	NA	15	TGTGCCACCTCGACCGGGAGAAGCTCCTACAATGAGCAGTTCTTC	CATSTGRSSYNEQFF
NA	TRBV9	TRBJ1-2	few	9	TGTGCCAGCAGCTTCCCTGGGGATTTC	CASSFPGDF
NA	TRBV12-5	TRBJ1-5	NA	13	TGTGCTAGTGGGTCTAATAGCAATCAGCCCCAGCATTTT	CASGSNSNQPQHF
NA	TRBV19	TRBJ1-1	NA	15	TGTGCCAGTAGTATACTTGGCAGAGCGCCCTTGGAGGCTTTCTTT	CASSILGRAPLEAFF
NA	TRBV4-2	TRBJ1-2	NA	13	TGTGCCAGCAGCCAAGCATCTGGGGCTTCTCACACCTTC	CASSQASGASHTF
NA	TRBV13	TRBJ1-1	NA	11	TGTGCCAGCAGCTTAGAACTGGTCGCTTTCTTT	CASSLELVAFF
NA	TRBV10-2	TRBJ2-1	NA	13	TGCGCCAGCAGTGAGTTTTCGGGGAATGAGCAGTTCTTC	CASSEFSGNEQFF
NA	TRBV14	TRBJ2-3	NA	14	TGTGCCAGCAGCCAAGGCCCCTACTCCGATACGCAGTATTTT	CASSQGPYSDTQYF
NA	TRBV10-3	TRBJ1-5	NA	14	TGTGCCATCAGTCCGCGGCAGGGGTATCAGCCCCAGCATTTT	CAISPRQGYQPQHF
NA	TRBV30	TRBJ1-1	NA	12	TGTGCCTGGACAGCTACGAACACTGAAGCTTTCTTT	CAWTATNTEAFF
TRBD1	TRBV30	TRBJ2-6	NA	15	TGTGCCTGGACGAACAGGGGCTCTGGGGCCAACGTCCTGACTTTC	CAWTNRGSGANVLTF
NA	TRBV2	TRBJ2-7	NA	12	TGTGCCAGCAGTGACTCCAGCTACGAGCAGTACTTC	CASSDSSYEQYF
NA	TRBV30	TRBJ1-1	NA	13	TGTGCCTGGAGTGCGCAGGGGCCATCTGAAGCTTTCTTT	CAWSAQGPSEAFF
TRBD1	TRBV7-9	TRBJ2-5	NA	14	TGTGCCAGCAGCCCCGGGGACAGCACGGAGACCCAGTACTTC	CASSPGDSTETQYF
TRBD2	TRBV6-4	TRBJ2-1	NA	15	TGTGCCAGCAGTGACAGTCTAGCGGGGAACAATGAGCAGTTCTTC	CASSDSLAGNNEQFF
NA	TRBV7-7	TRBJ2-5	NA	14	TGTGCCAGCAGCTTCGCGCCCGGAGGGGAGACCCAGTACTTC	CASSFAPGGETQYF
NA	TRBV30	TRBJ2-5	NA	13	TGTGCCTGGAGGCCCCTAGATGAGGAGACCCAGTACTTC	CAWRPLDEETQYF
NA	TRBV5-1	TRBJ2-3	few	13	TGCGCCAGCAGCCCCTTGCGGCGAGATACGCAGTATTTT	CASSPLRRDTQYF